What follows are 5 T cell receptor beta chains derived from one specimen sequenced in a study of blood T cell repertoires in COVID-19. Sequencing was performed with immunoSEQ multiplex PCR; in TCRdb, only in-frame clones are kept and a portion is missing. The top ten clones hold roughly 0.56% of a sample with about 180,000 clones, 90% to 95% of them seen once. Material: peripheral blood. The receptors were sampled from a middle-aged man with acute or convalescent COVID-19.

V and J are TRBV6-2 or TRBV6-3 and TRBJ2-5, with a weak D call TRBD2 (6 bases). The V gene's germline CDR1 is MNHEY and CDR2 SVGEGT. This CDR3 is 16 amino acids long. Trimming took 5 bases from V and 3 from J, leaving 19 bases between them. The CDR3 here is CASSGGRSRWEETQYF. In nucleotides, the CDR3 is TGTGCCAGCAGTGGAGGGAGGAGTCGATGGGAAGAGACCCAGTACTTC.

The V gene is TRBV14, the J gene TRBJ2-1; 8 nucleotides line up with TRBD1. Germline CDR1 SGHDN, CDR2 FVKESK. This CDR3 has 15 residues. Trimming at V came to 1 base and at J to 2 bases, leaving 1 base not matched to a gene. The CDR3 region is CASSQGQGPYNEQFF. The DNA for the CDR3 is TGTGCCAGCAGCCAAGGACAGGGGCCCTACAATGAGCAGTTCTTC.

In this sample, this clone turned up once. The gene calls are TRBV11-3 and TRBJ2-5; D perhaps matches TRBD2 (6 bases). There are 16 residues in the CDR3. CDR1 and CDR2 (germline): SGHNT, YENEEA. Trimming removed 1 base from V and 1 base from J, with 13 bases in between. CDR3 protein: CASSLVPSVIQETQYF. The DNA for the CDR3 is TGTGCCAGCAGCTTAGTGCCTAGCGTGATCCAAGAGACCCAGTACTTC.

This clone was counted once. The chain is built from TRBV12-3 or TRBV12-4 and TRBJ1-3, with no clear D. Trimming shortened V by 6 bases and J by 0 bases, and 6 bases separated the two germline ends. The CDR3 is 13 amino acids. This CDR3 reads CASSPRSGNTIYF. DNA for the CDR3: TGTGCCAGCAGCCCCCGCTCTGGAAACACCATATATTTT.

The rearrangement joins TRBV9 to TRBJ1-3; 10 nucleotides align to TRBD1. With 3 bases clipped from V and 0 bases from J, the junction kept 3 bases outside the gene matches. This CDR3 contains 16 residues. Germline values: CDR1 SGDLS, CDR2 YYNGEE. The CDR3 is CASSEGQGHSGNTIYF. Here the CDR3 DNA reads TGTGCCAGCAGCGAGGGACAGGGGCACTCTGGAAACACCATATATTTT.